Detailed here is one TCR beta chain. Cohort assignment relied on participant-reported clinical history. Donors in Cohort 3 who had recovered were those with two negative PCRs, healthcare professional clearance, or resolution of their symptoms. These data come from a study of blood T cell repertoires in COVID-19. Study information: Sources were T cells, B-cell-depleted T cells, or PBMCs; the material itself was cDNA or gDNA.

How the authors handled the data: Reference gene primer amplification in the assay estimated nucleated cell counts. Using immunoSEQ multiplex PCR, the repertoire was profiled, and TCRdb retains in-frame clones only, with some absent. The D gene and trimming were derived from the DNA, and the V and J assignments and clone size from that table. This sample has about 320,000 clones; more than 90% occur once, and the top ten carry roughly 2.5%. Losses at the gene ends were 3 bases for V and 9 bases for J; bases not matched to a gene: 7. The CDR3 has 14 amino acids. Germline V gives CDR1 MNHEY, CDR2 SMNVEV (reference sequence).

V is TRBV27 and J is TRBJ2-1, with TRBD1 matching over 8 bases. The specimen sequenced was PBMCs or T cells enriched from blood (not recorded which). The receptor was isolated from a man aged 55 to 70 who had recovered from COVID-19. CDR3 nucleotide sequence: TGTGCCAGCAGTTTTGAAGGCAGGGGGCGTGAGCAGTTCTTC. This codes for CASSFEGRGREQFF.